This T cell receptor (beta chain) was identified during a study of OX40 agonist ivuxolimab in advanced cancers. At the level of the study: Melanoma, hepatocellular carcinoma, head and neck or renal cell cancer occurred in dose-escalation patients.

With autoimmune disease history or systemic immunosuppression, patients were excluded. CDR1 is SNHLY, CDR2 FYNNEI, per germline. Trimming stripped 6 bases from V and 8 bases from J, with 16 bases between. The CDR3 spans 13 residues. Here immunoSEQ multiplex PCR was the method, and the copy in TCRdb shows in-frame clones only, minus some. Found here are 55,000 to 70,000 clones, around four fifths of them singletons; the top ten hold approximately 3.1%. The V gene is TRBV2, the J gene TRBJ1-2; perhaps TRBD1 as D (5 bases). The sample consisted of CD4+ or CD8+ T cells sorted from blood, taken in a trial of the OX40 agonist ivuxolimab. This clonotype originated in an adult with an advanced solid tumor such as melanoma, head and neck, liver or kidney cancer. The CDR3, as DNA: TGTGCCAGCAGCGTTACAGGAGGGAGCGGCTACACCTTC. This sequence encodes CASSVTGGSGYTF.